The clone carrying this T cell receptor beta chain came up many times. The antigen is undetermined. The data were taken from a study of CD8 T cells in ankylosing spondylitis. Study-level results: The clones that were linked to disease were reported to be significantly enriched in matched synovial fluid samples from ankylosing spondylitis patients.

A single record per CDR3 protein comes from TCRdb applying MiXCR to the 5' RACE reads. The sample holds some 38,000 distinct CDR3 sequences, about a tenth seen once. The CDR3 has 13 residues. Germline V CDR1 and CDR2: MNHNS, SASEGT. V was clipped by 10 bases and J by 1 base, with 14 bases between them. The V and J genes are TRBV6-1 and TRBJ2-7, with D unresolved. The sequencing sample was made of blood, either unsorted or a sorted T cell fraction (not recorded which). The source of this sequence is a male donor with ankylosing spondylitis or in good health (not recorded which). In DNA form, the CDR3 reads TGTGCCACCATGATGCCGGGTTCCTACGAGCAGTACTTC. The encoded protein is CATMMPGSYEQYF.